This record concerns one T cell receptor beta chain sequence. Terminally differentiated effector memory CD45RA+ cells were excluded by CCR7 positive selection of CD45RO-negative cells. The sample comes from a study of shared clonotypes between healthy human individuals. Every subset's genomic DNA went evenly onto several immunoSEQ plates. TCRdb's table, derived via immunoSEQ multiplex PCR, lists solely in-frame clones and lacks some. The sample yields 1.5 million to 2.5 million clones, approximately 94% seen once. This receptor was obtained from a man aged 18 to 29 in good health. The sequencing sample was made of naive CD8+ T cells sorted from blood.

The chain's CDR3 is CASSVGGKTQYF. CDR3 in DNA: TGCGCCAGCAGCGTGGGGGGAAAGACCCAGTACTTC. This chain joins TRBV4-1 and TRBJ2-5, with D possibly matching TRBD2 (6 bases). With 5 bases removed from V and 6 bases from J, the gap between germline ends came to 10 bases. The length of the CDR3 is 12 residues. In germline, CDR1 is MGHRA, CDR2 YSYEKL.